Presented here are 15 T cell receptor beta chains from one specimen sequenced in a study of cytomegalovirus exposure and HLA in healthy donors. With 60 Vbeta and 13 Jbeta primers, the PCR was carried out. The protocol was immunoSEQ multiplex PCR, while the TCRdb copy is restricted to in-frame clones and leaves out a portion. In the table there are some 120,000 clones, 65% to 90% of which are singletons. Material: PBMCs. These receptors came from a woman aged 30 to 39 in good health and CMV-seronegative.

CDR3 nucleotides: TGTGCCAGCAGTTTGACAGGGACCCGCATGAACACTGAAGCTTTCTTT. This sequence encodes CASSLTGTRMNTEAFF. The rearrangement joins TRBV28 to TRBJ1-1, with 7 bases that match TRBD1. Germline lookup yields CDR1 MDHEN and CDR2 SYDVKM. V dropped 3 bases and J dropped 0; count of bases not matched to a gene: 7. The CDR3 is 16 amino acids. Looking up the rest from reference TRBV28 and TRBJ1-1 gives the full variable domain: DVKVTQSSRYLVKRTGEKVFLECVQDMDHENMFWYRQDPGLGLRLIYFSYDVKMKEKGDIPEGYSVSREKKERFSLILESASTNQTSMYLCASSLTGTRMNTEAFFGQGTRLTVV.

The chain joins TRBV27 to TRBJ1-2; D is unresolved. Trimming pared 3 bases from V and 0 bases from J, leaving 14 bases between. CDR1 is MNHEY and CDR2 is SMNVEV in the germline V gene (reference sequence). The CDR3 is 16 amino acids. The CDR3 sequence: CASSFEADLANYGYTF. The DNA of the CDR3 is TGTGCCAGCAGTTTCGAGGCAGACCTCGCTAACTATGGCTACACCTTC.

This clone has only a few counts. This CDR3 is also generated by other DNA sequences in the sample. The CDR3 nucleotides read TGTGCCAGTAGTATAGCGGGAGCGGGAGCAGATACGCAGTATTTT. Residues: CASSIAGAGADTQYF. The chain uses TRBV19 and TRBJ2-3; 8 bases match TRBD2. The germline gives CDR1 LNHDA, CDR2 SQIVND (reference sequence). V shed 1 base, J shed 4 bases, and the junction held 4 bases outside the gene matches. The CDR3 contains 15 residues.

The chain employs TRBV6-6 and TRBJ1-1; 7 positions agree with TRBD1. The CDR3 sequence is 15 residues long. V trimming: 5 bases; J trimming: 6 bases; junction bases outside the gene matches: 12. The germline V gene has CDR1 MNHNY and CDR2 SVGAGI (reference sequence). This CDR3 is CASSTAQGGGAEAFF. The CDR3, as DNA: TGTGCCAGCAGTACCGCCCAGGGGGGCGGAGCTGAAGCTTTCTTT.

The chain carries TRBV11-3 and TRBJ2-1; TRBD2 matches 7 bases. This CDR3 is 13 amino acids long. V was pared by 8 bases and J by 6 bases, with 7 bases of the junction left unmatched. Germline CDR1 is SGHNT and CDR2 is YENEEA. CDR3 residues: CASGTGGVNEQFF. DNA of the CDR3: TGTGCCAGCGGGACGGGAGGCGTCAATGAGCAGTTCTTC.

CDR3 residues: CATSKLAGVSNEQFF. The CDR3 coding sequence is TGTGCCACCTCCAAACTAGCGGGAGTCAGCAATGAGCAGTTCTTC. The chain employs TRBV19 and TRBJ2-1, with TRBD2 matching over 11 bases. CDR1 is LNHDA and CDR2 is SQIVND in the germline V gene (reference sequence). Losses at the gene ends were 10 bases for V and 6 bases for J; bases not matched to a gene: 11. The CDR3 is 15 amino acids.

About this clone itself: One end of the junction does not line up with germline, which may come from a read error. The rearrangement links TRBV10-3 to TRBJ1-2; TRBD1 might be the D (6 bases). The CDR3 extends over 14 amino acids. Germline V gene sequence: CDR1 ENHRY, CDR2 SYGVKD. The CDR3 sequence is CAINLDSTNYGYAF. The CDR3 DNA reads as TGTGCCATCAACCTGGACAGCACTAACTATGGCTACGCCTTC.

The V gene is TRBV7-8, the J gene TRBJ1-4; D possibly corresponds to TRBD1 (5 bases). The CDR3 has 15 amino acids. V lost 5 bases and J 7 bases, leaving 17 bases between the germline ends. The V gene's germline CDR1 is SGHVS and CDR2 FQNEAQ. The DNA for the CDR3 is TGTGCCAGCAGCCCTACCGGCAGGGAAAGTGAAAAACTGTTTTTT. Translated, it gives CASSPTGRESEKLFF.

This clone was seen a handful of times. The gene calls are TRBV6-1 and TRBJ2-5, with 7 bases identical to TRBD1. The DNA end is a closer match to TRBJ2-7, so the J assignment may be wrong. The CDR3 spans 16 residues. The germline V gene encodes CDR1 MNHNS and CDR2 SASEGT. The DNA for the CDR3 is TGTGCCAGCAGTGAAGCTTACAGGGGAATTAAATACGAGCAGTACTTC. Its protein is CASSEAYRGIKYEQYF.

This clone was recorded once. This rearrangement joins TRBV5-1 to TRBJ2-2; TRBD2 agrees at 12 bases. V shed 2 bases, J shed 5 bases, and the junction held 1 base outside the gene matches. This CDR3 spans 15 amino acids. Germline V gives CDR1 SGHRS, CDR2 YFSETQ. CDR3 residues: CASSFGTSGTGELFF. The CDR3 DNA sequence: TGCGCCAGCAGCTTCGGGACTAGCGGGACCGGGGAGCTGTTTTTT.

The V gene is TRBV23-1, the J gene TRBJ1-4, with D unresolved. Being an ORF, TRBV23-1 has a function that is uncertain. The CDR3 totals 14 residues. Trimming left V 0 bases short and J 6 bases short, with 8 bases between. In DNA, the CDR3 is TGCGCCAGCAGTCAATCCCCCCCGTATGAAAAACTGTTTTTT. Translating gives CASSQSPPYEKLFF.

The count of this clone is one. The chain is built from TRBV27 and TRBJ2-2, with 13 bases identical to TRBD2. This CDR3 spans 17 amino acids. V lost 6 bases, J lost 4 bases, and 8 bases stayed unmatched. CDR1 and CDR2 from the germline V gene are MNHEY and SMNVEV (reference sequence). The CDR3 sequence: CASSPPGLAGTTGELFF. As DNA, the CDR3 is TGTGCCAGCAGCCCGCCGGGACTAGCGGGAACCACCGGGGAGCTGTTTTTT.

The chain uses TRBV27 and TRBJ1-2; the D gene is possibly TRBD1 (6 bases). The CDR3 is 16 amino acids. The germline gives CDR1 MNHEY, CDR2 SMNVEV (reference sequence). V was pared by 6 bases and J by 0 bases, with 17 bases between. CDR3 DNA: TGTGCCAGCAGCCCGACTTCGGACAGAGCTAACTATGGCTACACCTTC. It encodes CASSPTSDRANYGYTF.

This clone appeared a few times. The chain joins TRBV19 to TRBJ2-1; 7 bases agree with TRBD2. Germline lookup yields CDR1 LNHDA and CDR2 SQIVND (reference sequence). The CDR3 consists of 14 residues. J was trimmed by 4 bases and V by 5 bases; bases with no gene match: 5. The CDR3 DNA sequence: TGTGCCAGTAGTCCGGGACTATATTACAATGAGCAGTTCTTC. Its translation: CASSPGLYYNEQFF.

This clone came up once. This sequence joins TRBV28 and TRBJ2-7; D may be TRBD2 (5 bases). The CDR3 runs 13 residues. Trimming stripped 5 bases from V and 2 bases from J, with 10 bases between. Germline V gene data show CDR1 as MDHEN and CDR2 as SYDVKM. The CDR3 spells CASSRGFAYEQYF. The CDR3 bases are TGTGCCAGCAGTCGGGGTTTCGCCTACGAGCAGTACTTC.